The T cell receptor beta chain described here comes from a study of T cell responses to AZD1222 COVID-19 vaccine. The assay was immunoSEQ multiplex PCR, and TCRdb's table has in-frame clones only and misses some. This sample has some 130,000 clones, with around 87% found just once. The sequence derives from an adult in good health. The sample here was peripheral blood, taken on day 0 of AZD1222 vaccination.

DNA for the CDR3: TGTGCCAGTAGTATAACCAGGGCAGGTGGCTACACCTTC. Amino acids: CASSITRAGGYTF. The chain recombines TRBV19 with TRBJ1-2; D is possibly TRBD1 (5 bases). Germline lookup yields CDR1 LNHDA and CDR2 SQIVND (reference sequence). The CDR3 spans 13 residues. Trimming removed 2 bases at V and 7 bases at J, with 11 bases between.